The text below deals with one TCR beta chain. This clonotype came up a few times. The specificity of this receptor is unknown. No much larger clonotype is one base removed from it; base qualities were not supplied. This record comes from a study of identical twins (dated by TCRdb to the mid-2010s). For the wider study: The study deep-sequenced TCR alpha and beta repertoires from monozygotic twins, unrelated adults of various ages and cord blood to test whether fetal clonotypes persist. To rule out contamination, the twin experiments were replicated at different times with different library preparation protocols. Results the study describes overall, beyond this receptor: Invariant T cells such as MAIT and iNKT could partly confound zero-insertion analyses, although diverse VJ usage argued against such confounding for most clonotypes. In monozygotic twins, out-of-frame TCR alpha sharing was systematically underestimated by recombination models, although the models agreed with sharing between unrelated individuals. Out-of-frame TCR alpha sequences shared between twins showed an excess of low generation-probability sequences compared with coincidental sharing between unrelated individuals. Abundant cord blood beta clonotypes had fewer insertions, young adult naive repertoires showed a similar but weaker trend, and memory repertoires showed no such trend. Excess twin sharing in beta out-of-frame sequences was weaker because fewer shared sequences lowered the signal-to-noise ratio. Conclusions relied on cross-sectional statistical analysis, since the same donors could not be followed over many years.

In the germline V gene, CDR1 corresponds to ENHRY and CDR2 to SYGVKD. The CDR3 holds 14 amino acids from the cysteine to the phenylalanine. Just the 42-base CDR3 DNA is kept, in frame starting at base 1. V and J are truncated by 2 bases and 2 bases respectively, leaving an intervening sequence of 8 bases. Library method: 5' RACE. The sequencer was an Illumina HiSeq 2000. Template switching introduced a universal primer binding site; the final cDNA contained a unique molecular identifier, enabling accurate counting of TCR cDNA molecules. First-strand cDNA for TCR alpha and beta chains was synthesized from specific primers in the conserved constant-segment region. To control for contamination, each cDNA library was double barcoded with a SMART-Mk sample barcode plus Illumina barcodes. Two successive PCR steps introduced TruSeq adapter sequences along with Illumina sample barcodes. The Illumina HiSeq platform was used with custom primers to sequence TCR alpha and beta cDNA libraries. As for how the authors treated the data: MiGEC was used to process raw reads and extract unique molecular identifiers, and MiXCR was used to find CDR3 positions. For each individual, recombination models were inferred using an EM algorithm with the repgenHMM and IGoR tools. Shared clonotype analysis was performed with the tcR package in R, normalizing sharing by the product of cloneset sizes. To study raw recombination without the effects of thymic and clonal selection, out-of-frame nonproductive sequences were analyzed. TCRdb trimmed public reads at Q25 via fastp, called clones via MiXCR and kept in-frame beta chains. Identical CDR3 proteins give one entry, which carries the most common genes and DNA. TCRdb assigned the V and J calls; the authors' analysis was not used. This sample gives about 240,000 distinct CDR3 sequences in total; roughly 13% of them show up just once. The ten top clones hold 4% to 5% of the sample.

All donors were healthy Caucasians. Three pairs of female monozygotic twins, all aged 18 to 29 years, were included in the twin cohort. Miltenyi CD45RO+ enrichment and human naive T-cell isolation kits were used to isolate memory (CD45RO+) and naive T cells from PBMC. This sample was also put to use in a study of yellow fever vaccine responses in identical twins. The second source states: The T cell response to vaccination in identical twins was reported by the authors to appear partly convergent and partly personalized. The study precisely tracked vaccine-responding T cell clones in identical twins.

The sequence came from a woman younger than 30 in good health. What was sequenced was memory (CD45RO+) T cells sorted from blood. The cell subset or site label on this specimen signifies: CD45RO+ enriched T cells. Recombination connected TRBV10-3 to TRBJ2-3, with the D gene uncertain. Read as DNA, the sequence is TGTGCCATCAGTGAGCAGGAGTCCACAGATACGCAGTATTTT. The resulting protein is CAISEQESTDTQYF.